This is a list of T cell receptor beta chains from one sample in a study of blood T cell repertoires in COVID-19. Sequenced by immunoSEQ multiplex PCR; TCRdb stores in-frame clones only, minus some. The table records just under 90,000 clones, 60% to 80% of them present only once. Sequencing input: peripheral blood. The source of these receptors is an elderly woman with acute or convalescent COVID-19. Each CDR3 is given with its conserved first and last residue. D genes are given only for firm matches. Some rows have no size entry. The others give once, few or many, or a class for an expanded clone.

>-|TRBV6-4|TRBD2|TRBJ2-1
CASSDSSGAGNEQFF
TGTGCCAGCAGTGACTCAAGCGGGGCCGGTAATGAGCAGTTCTTC
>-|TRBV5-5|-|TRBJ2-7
CASSLEHSSYEQYF
TGTGCCAGCAGCTTGGAACATTCCTCCTACGAGCAGTACTTC
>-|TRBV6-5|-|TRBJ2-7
CASRETASYEQYF
TGTGCCAGCAGAGAGACAGCCTCCTACGAGCAGTACTTC
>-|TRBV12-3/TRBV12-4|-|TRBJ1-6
CASSLGGNSPLHF
TGTGCCAGCAGTTTAGGAGGTAATTCACCCCTCCACTTT
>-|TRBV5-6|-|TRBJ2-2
CATGAGVGTGELFF
TGTGCCACCGGGGCAGGGGTCGGCACCGGGGAGCTGTTTTTT
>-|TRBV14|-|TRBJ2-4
CASSSVQDIQYF
TGTGCCAGCAGCTCGGTCCAGGACATTCAGTACTTC
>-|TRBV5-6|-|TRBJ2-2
CASTLPDSRGNTGELFF
TGTGCCAGCACCTTACCCGACTCACGGGGAAACACCGGGGAGCTGTTTTTT
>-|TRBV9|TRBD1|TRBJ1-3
CASSETTGIFGNTIYF
TGTGCCAGCAGCGAGACGACAGGGATCTTCGGAAACACCATATATTTT
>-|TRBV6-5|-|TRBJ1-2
CASSLDRTPWRGYTF
TGTGCCAGCAGCCTTGACAGGACCCCCTGGAGAGGCTACACCTTC
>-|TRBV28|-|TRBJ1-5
CASRETGFLSNQPQHF
TGTGCCAGCAGAGAAACAGGGTTCCTTAGCAATCAGCCCCAGCATTTT
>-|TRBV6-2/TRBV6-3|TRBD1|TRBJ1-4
CASSWGQGYGEKLFF
TGTGCCAGCAGTTGGGGACAGGGGTACGGCGAAAAACTGTTTTTT
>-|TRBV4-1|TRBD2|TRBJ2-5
CASSQEPSGGETQYF
TGCGCCAGCAGCCAAGAGCCTAGCGGGGGTGAGACCCAGTACTTC
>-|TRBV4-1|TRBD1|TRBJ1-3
CASSQTIVRGPGNTIYF
TGCGCCAGCAGCCAGACGATAGTCAGGGGGCCTGGAAACACCATATATTTT
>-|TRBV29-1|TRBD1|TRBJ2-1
CSAGTAYNEQFF
TGCAGCGCTGGGACAGCTTACAATGAGCAGTTCTTC
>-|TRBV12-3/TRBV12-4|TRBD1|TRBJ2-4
CASLKGAKNIQYF
TGTGCCAGCTTAAAGGGGGCAAAAAACATTCAGTACTTC
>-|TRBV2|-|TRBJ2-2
CASRIRVNTGELFF
TGTGCCAGCAGGATCAGGGTTAACACCGGGGAGCTGTTTTTT
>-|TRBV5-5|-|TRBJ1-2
CASSTPTGSYGYTF
TGTGCCAGCAGCACCCCTACAGGGAGCTATGGCTACACCTTC
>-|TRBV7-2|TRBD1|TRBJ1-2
CASSLRTGGGYGYTF
TGTGCCAGCAGCTTAAGGACAGGGGGCGGCTATGGCTACACCTTC
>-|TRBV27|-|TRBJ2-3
CASHDRKRYF
TGTGCCAGCCACGACAGGAAACGGTATTTT
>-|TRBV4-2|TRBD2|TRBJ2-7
CASSQGPAGGEQYF
TGTGCCAGCAGCCAAGGACCGGCGGGGGGCGAGCAGTACTTC
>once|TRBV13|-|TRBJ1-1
CASSPRGPNTEAFF
TGTGCCAGCAGCCCAAGGGGCCCGAACACTGAAGCTTTCTTT
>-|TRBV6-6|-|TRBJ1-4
CASSSRVLGEKLFF
TGTGCCAGCAGTTCCCGGGTCCTTGGGGAAAAACTGTTTTTT
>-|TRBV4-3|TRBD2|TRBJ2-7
CASSQFTGTSGGYEQYF
TGCGCCAGCAGCCAATTTACCGGGACTAGCGGGGGATACGAGCAGTACTTC
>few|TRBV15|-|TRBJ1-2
CATSRDLAGAYYGYTF
TGTGCCACCAGCAGAGACTTAGCGGGGGCTTACTATGGCTACACCTTC
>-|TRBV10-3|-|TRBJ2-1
CAISSLTGGYNEQFF
TGTGCCATCAGTTCGTTGACCGGGGGCTACAATGAGCAGTTCTTC
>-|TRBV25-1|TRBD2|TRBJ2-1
CASSATSGGYNEQFF
TGTGCCAGCAGTGCAACTAGCGGGGGTTACAATGAGCAGTTCTTC
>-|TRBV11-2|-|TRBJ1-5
CASGGYGQPQHF
TGTGCCTCGGGGGGGTACGGTCAGCCCCAGCATTTT
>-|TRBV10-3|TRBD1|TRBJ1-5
CAISEPGQGDQPQHF
TGTGCCATCAGTGAGCCCGGACAGGGAGACCAGCCCCAGCATTTT
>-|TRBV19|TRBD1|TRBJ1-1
CASVQNTGGLAEAFF
TGTGCCAGCGTTCAGAATACAGGGGGCTTGGCTGAAGCTTTCTTT
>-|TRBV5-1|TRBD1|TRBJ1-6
CASSLGTGISPLHF
TGCGCCAGCAGCTTAGGGACAGGTATCTCACCCCTCCACTTT
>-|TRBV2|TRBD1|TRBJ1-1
CASTGTGGTEAFF
TGTGCCAGCACCGGGACAGGGGGCACTGAAGCTTTCTTT
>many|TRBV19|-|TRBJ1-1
CASSLDINTEAFF
TGTGCCAGTAGTCTTGACATCAACACTGAAGCTTTCTTT
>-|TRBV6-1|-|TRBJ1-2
CASSEDRPYGYTF
TGTGCCAGCAGTGAAGACAGACCTTATGGCTACACCTTC
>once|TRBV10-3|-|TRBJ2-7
CAIRGADITEQYF
TGTGCCATCAGGGGGGCCGATATAACCGAGCAGTACTTC
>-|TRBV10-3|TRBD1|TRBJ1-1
CAISESIGQANTEAFF
TGTGCCATCAGTGAGTCGATAGGACAGGCGAACACTGAAGCTTTCTTT
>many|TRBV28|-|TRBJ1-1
CASSASGTLGTEAFF
TGTGCCAGCAGTGCCTCCGGGACATTAGGAACTGAAGCTTTCTTT
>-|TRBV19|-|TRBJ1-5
CASSSGTSNQPQHF
TGTGCCAGTAGTTCCGGGACAAGCAATCAGCCCCAGCATTTT
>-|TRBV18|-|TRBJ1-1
CASSVRGGTEAFF
TGTGCCAGCTCCGTACGCGGGGGCACTGAAGCTTTCTTT
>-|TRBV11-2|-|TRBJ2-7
CASSLIGRRTGTSYEQYF
TGTGCCAGCAGCTTAATCGGGCGAAGGACCGGGACATCCTACGAGCAGTACTTC
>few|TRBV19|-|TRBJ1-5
CASTDNSFNQPQHF
TGTGCCAGTACGGACAACTCTTTCAATCAGCCCCAGCATTTT
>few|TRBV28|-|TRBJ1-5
CASSLSGRQPQHF
TGTGCCAGCAGTTTATCGGGTCGGCAGCCCCAGCATTTT
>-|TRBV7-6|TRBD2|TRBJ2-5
CASSSGLAFGETQYF
TGTGCCAGCAGCTCGGGACTAGCGTTCGGAGAGACCCAGTACTTC
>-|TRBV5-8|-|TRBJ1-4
CASAMGGVSANEKLFF
TGTGCCAGCGCCATGGGTGGTGTGAGCGCTAATGAAAAACTGTTTTTT
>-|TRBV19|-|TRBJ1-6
CASSRGSYNSPLHF
TGTGCCAGTAGTCGGGGTTCCTATAATTCACCCCTCCACTTT
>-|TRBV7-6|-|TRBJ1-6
CASSYSSGFNSPLHF
TGTGCCAGCAGCTACTCCAGCGGGTTCAATTCACCCCTCCACTTT
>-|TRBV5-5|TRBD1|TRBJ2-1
CASSLDRVSYNEQFF
TGTGCCAGCAGCCTGGACAGGGTCTCCTACAATGAGCAGTTCTTC